These 15 T cell receptor beta chains came from one sample sequenced in a study of OX40 agonist ivuxolimab in advanced cancers. Libraries were prepared by immunoSEQ multiplex PCR; TCRdb keeps only in-frame clonotypes and omits some of them. The repertoire holds more than 30,000 clones, with around nine tenths as singletons. Sample: CD4+ or CD8+ T cells sorted from blood, taken in a trial of the OX40 agonist ivuxolimab. These receptors originate from an adult with an advanced solid tumor such as melanoma, head and neck, liver or kidney cancer.

CDR3 in DNA: TGCGCCAGCAGCTTGGAAGGCCGGGGCACTGAAGCTTTCTTT. Translation gives CASSLEGRGTEAFF. The genes are TRBV5-1 and TRBJ1-1; D is unclear. This CDR3 has 14 amino acids. The germline CDR1 and CDR2 sequences are SGHRS and YFSETQ. V was pared by 0 bases and J by 4 bases, with 10 bases between.

The chain has TRBV7-9 and TRBJ2-1, with a possible D match to TRBD2 (5 bases). The CDR3 is 15 residues long. Germline V CDR1 and CDR2: SEHNR, FQNEAQ (reference sequence). The ends were cut back, 1 base at V and 7 bases at J, with 14 bases in the middle. The CDR3, as DNA: TGTGCCAGCAGCTTAGTCCTCCCTTCGGGGAATGAGCAGTTCTTC. This codes for CASSLVLPSGNEQFF. Supplemented by reference TRBV7-9 and TRBJ2-1, the full variable domain reads DTGVSQNPRHKITKRGQNVTFRCDPISEHNRLYWYRQTLGQGPEFLTYFQNEAQLEKSRLLSDRFSAERPKGSFSTLEIQRTEQGDSAMYLCASSLVLPSGNEQFFGPGTRLTVL.

V usage is TRBV9 and J usage is TRBJ2-3; no clear D. CDR3 length equals 17 residues. Trimming shortened V by 4 bases and J by 0 bases, and 18 bases separated the two germline ends. The germline V gene encodes CDR1 SGDLS and CDR2 YYNGEE. This chain's CDR3 is CASSTPDMSTSTDTQYF. In nucleotides, the CDR3 is TGTGCCAGCAGCACACCCGACATGTCCACTAGCACAGATACGCAGTATTTT. Drawing the rest from reference TRBV9 and TRBJ2-3, the complete variable domain is DSGVTQTPKHLITATGQRVTLRCSPRSGDLSVYWYQQSLDQGLQFLIQYYNGEERAKGNILERFSAQQFPDLHSELNLSSLELGDSALYFCASSTPDMSTSTDTQYFGPGTRLTVL.

This clone was seen a few times. J is TRBJ1-1 and V is TRBV5-1; 8 bases agree with TRBD1. CDR1 is SGHRS, CDR2 YFSETQ, per germline. The trim removed 4 bases at V and 6 bases at J, leaving 14 bases unmatched. CDR3 length: 16 amino acids. The CDR3 nucleotides read TGCGCCAGCAGCAGTACAGTGCCGGACAGGGAGTCTGAAGCTTTCTTT. This translates into CASSSTVPDRESEAFF.

The chain joins TRBV5-6 to TRBJ2-5, with unresolved D. This CDR3 comprises 16 residues. Germline lookup yields CDR1 SGHDT and CDR2 YYEEEE. V gave up 0 bases and J gave up 1 base, with 13 bases separating them. CDR3: CASSLEWDVVQETQYF. The DNA for the CDR3 is TGTGCCAGCAGCTTGGAGTGGGATGTGGTCCAAGAGACCCAGTACTTC.

CDR3 protein: CASSEGGSVAFF. CDR3 coding DNA: TGCGCCAGCAGTGAAGGGGGATCAGTGGCTTTCTTT. J is TRBJ1-1 and V is TRBV10-2, with D possibly being TRBD1 (6 bases). The CDR3 contains 12 residues. Germline V lookup: CDR1 WSHSY, CDR2 SAAADI. Trimming removed 3 bases from V and 11 bases from J, with 13 bases in between.

V gene TRBV6-5 combines with J gene TRBJ1-3, with 10 nucleotides matching TRBD1. After removal of 6 bases from V and 2 bases from J, the junction contained 1 base not matched to a gene. Germline V CDR1 and CDR2: MNHEY, SVGAGI. The CDR3 runs 14 residues. The CDR3 bases are TGTGCCAGCAGGACAGGGGGCGCTGGAAACACCATATATTTT. Its protein product is CASRTGGAGNTIYF.

This chain links TRBV6-1 with TRBJ2-5; the D gene could be TRBD1 or TRBD2 (5 bases each). The ends were cut back, 6 bases at V and 11 bases at J, with 22 bases in the middle. CDR1 MNHNS and CDR2 SASEGT come from the germline V gene. This CDR3 contains 14 residues. The CDR3 spells CASSRTMGERQQYF. CDR3 in DNA: TGTGCCAGCAGCCGAACTATGGGGGAGCGGCAGCAGTACTTC.

V is TRBV7-9 and J is TRBJ2-7, with D unclear. The CDR3 loop spans 12 amino acids. The germline V and J ends were trimmed by 2 bases and 2 bases, with 4 bases remaining between them. The germline gives CDR1 SEHNR, CDR2 FQNEAQ (reference sequence). The CDR3 is CASSLMTYEQYF. DNA for the CDR3: TGTGCCAGCAGCTTAATGACCTACGAGCAGTACTTC.

The V and J genes are TRBV7-8 and TRBJ1-5; D may be TRBD1 (6 bases). Germline V gene sequence: CDR1 SGHVS, CDR2 FQNEAQ. Trimming took 5 bases from V and 2 from J, leaving 13 bases between them. This CDR3 contains 15 residues. The CDR3 DNA reads TGTGCCAGCAGCCCGGGGGGCGGAGGCAATCAGCCCCAGCATTTT. It encodes CASSPGGGGNQPQHF.

This clone was seen more than once but under ten times. This chain joins TRBV2 and TRBJ2-1; D uncertain. Germline lookup yields CDR1 SNHLY and CDR2 FYNNEI. The CDR3 has 11 residues. Deletions cut 6 bases from V and 8 bases from J, with 8 bases between. The CDR3 here is CASSQQDEQFF. CDR3 nucleotide sequence: TGTGCCAGCAGCCAGCAGGATGAGCAGTTCTTC.

The chain has TRBV7-8 and TRBJ2-7; TRBD1 matches at 10 bases. The CDR3 length is 15 residues. CDR1 SGHVS and CDR2 FQNEAQ come from the germline V gene. The ends lost 3 bases at V and 6 bases at J; junction bases unmatched: 8. The CDR3 region is CASSFRDRGLSEQYF. For the CDR3, the DNA is TGTGCCAGCAGCTTTAGGGACAGGGGATTGAGCGAGCAGTACTTC. The variable domain in full, with the rest retrieved from reference TRBV7-8 and TRBJ2-7, is GAGVSQSPRYKVAKRGQDVALRCDPISGHVSLFWYQQALGQGPEFLTYFQNEAQLDKSGLPSDRFFAERPEGSVSTLKIQRTQQEDSAVYLCASSFRDRGLSEQYFGPGTRLTVT.

This clone was counted a few times. The V and J genes are TRBV9 and TRBJ1-2, with unresolved D. The CDR3 has 14 residues. In germline, CDR1 is SGDLS, CDR2 YYNGEE. The germline V and J ends were trimmed by 2 bases and 7 bases, with 15 bases remaining between them. The chain's CDR3 is CASSVDGGRGGYTF. Here the CDR3 DNA reads TGTGCCAGCAGCGTTGACGGCGGACGGGGTGGCTACACCTTC.

The chain links TRBV7-9 to TRBJ2-1; D perhaps matches TRBD2 (5 bases). The germline V gene encodes CDR1 SEHNR and CDR2 FQNEAQ (reference sequence). V lost 5 bases to trimming and J lost 6 bases, with 20 bases between them. The CDR3 runs to 16 residues. CDR3 nucleotide sequence: TGTGCCAGCAGCACATCCGACTATCCTGGGGTCAATGAGCAGTTCTTC. Protein: CASSTSDYPGVNEQFF.

The chain couples TRBV6-1 to TRBJ1-3; D gene unclear. With 2 bases removed from V and 5 bases from J, the gap between germline ends came to 13 bases. Germline V gene data show CDR1 as MNHNS and CDR2 as SASEGT. The CDR3 runs to 15 residues. The CDR3 DNA reads TGTGCCAGCAGTGAATTGGGAACAACAAGAAACACCATATATTTT. This translates into CASSELGTTRNTIYF.